The 23 T cell receptor beta chains in this list originate from one sample, sequenced in a study of blood T cell repertoires in COVID-19. Assay: immunoSEQ multiplex PCR; the TCRdb copy retains only in-frame clones and omits some. The sample lists more than 250,000 clones, around four fifths occurring once. Sequencing was done on a sample of peripheral blood. These receptors all come from a man aged 60 to 75 who had recovered from COVID-19.

The chain carries TRBV7-7 and TRBJ2-5, with TRBD1 as a possible D gene (5 bases). With 1 base removed from V and 4 bases from J, the gap between germline ends came to 13 bases. Germline V CDR1 and CDR2: SSHAT, FNYEAQ (reference sequence). The CDR3 spans 15 residues. The DNA for the CDR3 is TGTGCCAGCAGCTTAGGGGCAGGGATGGGAGAGACCCAGTACTTC. It specifies CASSLGAGMGETQYF.

For the CDR3, the DNA is TGTGCCAGCAGCACCTTCGGGGAGACCCAGTACTTC. Protein: CASSTFGETQYF. The rearrangement uses TRBV5-6 and TRBJ2-5; D remains unclear. V was cut by 4 bases and J by 5 bases, with 9 bases left in between. CDR3 length: 12 amino acids. Germline V gene lookup returns CDR1 SGHDT and CDR2 YYEEEE.

The gene calls are TRBV7-9 and TRBJ2-1, with 8 bases identical to TRBD1. There are 15 residues in the CDR3. Losses at the gene ends were 8 bases for V and 2 bases for J; bases not matched to a gene: 8. CDR1 SEHNR and CDR2 FQNEAQ come from the germline V gene (reference sequence). The CDR3 nucleotides are TGTGCCAGCCGGGGGCAGGACAGGGCCTACAATGAGCAGTTCTTC. Amino acids: CASRGQDRAYNEQFF.

The chain joins TRBV29-1 to TRBJ2-7, with D perhaps TRBD1 (6 bases). V lost 4 bases, J lost 8 bases, and 18 bases lay in between. The CDR3 length is 13 residues. From germline, CDR1 is SQVTM and CDR2 ANQGSEA. CDR3 amino acids: CSVAEVTGSQQYF. CDR3 nucleotides: TGCAGCGTTGCCGAGGTAACAGGGAGCCAGCAGTACTTC.

This CDR3 reads CASSPEGGWNTEAFF. In DNA, the CDR3 is TGTGCCAGCAGCCCAGAGGGGGGGTGGAACACTGAAGCTTTCTTT. The chain combines TRBV2 with TRBJ1-1, with a possible D match to TRBD1 (6 bases). The CDR3 extends over 15 amino acids. V lost 6 bases and J 1 base, leaving 15 bases between the germline ends. Per germline, CDR1 SNHLY and CDR2 FYNNEI.

Only a few counts were recorded for this clone. This sequence joins TRBV10-3 and TRBJ2-7, with 7 bases that match TRBD2. Germline V gene sequence: CDR1 ENHRY, CDR2 SYGVKD. The CDR3 has 15 amino acids. V lost 3 bases and J lost 6; bases outside the gene matches: 11. The CDR3 protein is CAISEAGAGASEQYF. In nucleotides, the CDR3 is TGTGCCATCAGTGAAGCAGGCGCGGGAGCTTCCGAGCAGTACTTC.

V and J are TRBV3-1 (or the pseudogene TRBV3-2) and TRBJ2-7, with TRBD1 identical over 7 bases. The CDR3 has 14 residues. The J segment lost 6 bases and the V segment lost 6 bases, leaving 11 bases of the junction unmatched. Germline CDR1 and CDR2: LGHDT and YNNKEL (reference sequence). The CDR3 DNA reads as TGTGCCAGCAGTCCAGGGACAGCCCGCGGCGAGCAGTACTTC. Translated, it gives CASSPGTARGEQYF.

On this clone itself: The sample holds other DNA sequences that translate to the same CDR3. The gene calls are TRBV15 and TRBJ2-7; 9 positions match TRBD1. CDR1 LNHNV and CDR2 YYDKDF come from the germline V gene (reference sequence). The CDR3 contains 13 residues. The V segment lost 3 bases and the J segment 4 bases; nucleotides outside the gene matches: 1. The CDR3 is CATSRDRGYEQYF. The CDR3 DNA is TGTGCCACCAGCAGGGACAGGGGTTACGAGCAGTACTTC.

This chain joins TRBV5-1 and TRBJ2-3; possible D gene TRBD1, 5 bases. Trimming removed 0 bases at V and 2 bases at J, with 7 bases between. The V gene's germline CDR1 is SGHRS and CDR2 YFSETQ. The CDR3 covers 14 residues. CDR3 region: CASSLGTLTDTQYF. The CDR3 nucleotides read TGCGCCAGCAGCTTGGGGACACTCACAGATACGCAGTATTTT.

J is TRBJ2-7 and V is TRBV20-1, with 8 positions matching TRBD2. V dropped 3 bases and J dropped 6; count of bases not matched to a gene: 13. CDR3 length equals 15 residues. The germline CDR1 and CDR2 sequences are DFQATT and SNEGSKA (reference sequence). CDR3 nucleotide sequence: TGCAGTGCTAGTCCTCTTAGCGGGATTGCGAGCGAGCAGTACTTC. Its protein is CSASPLSGIASEQYF.

This clone has just one count. The CDR3 DNA follows: TGTGCCAGCAGCCCCTTCACTAGCGTGACGAGCACAGATACGCAGTATTTT. It yields the protein CASSPFTSVTSTDTQYF. The chain links TRBV7-2 to TRBJ2-3; 7 bases align to TRBD2. Germline CDR1 is SGHTA and CDR2 is FQGNSA. The CDR3 has 17 amino acids. The V segment lost 5 bases and the J segment 0 bases; nucleotides outside the gene matches: 11.

The gene calls are TRBV6-6 and TRBJ1-5, with D perhaps matching TRBD1 (6 bases). CDR3 length: 15 residues. The ends were cut back, 6 bases at V and 3 bases at J, with 15 bases in the middle. CDR1 is MNHNY, CDR2 SVGAGI, per germline (reference sequence). The CDR3 nucleotides read TGTGCCAGCAGACGCGTGGACAGCACCAATCAGCCCCAGCATTTT. This translates into CASRRVDSTNQPQHF.

This rearrangement joins TRBV29-1 to TRBJ2-2, with a weak D call TRBD1 (5 bases). The V end was cut by 6 bases, the J end by 0 bases, with 11 bases between. Germline V CDR1 and CDR2: SQVTM, ANQGSEA. This CDR3 comprises 14 residues. CDR3 sequence: CSVGVVPNTGELFF. CDR3 in DNA: TGCAGCGTAGGGGTAGTGCCGAACACCGGGGAGCTGTTTTTT.

This clone was counted once. The chain carries TRBV5-4 and TRBJ2-3, with 7 positions matching TRBD2. With 4 bases clipped from V and 4 bases from J, the junction kept 9 bases outside the gene matches. Germline V gives CDR1 SGHNT, CDR2 YYREEE (reference sequence). This CDR3 has 15 amino acids. CDR3 sequence reads: CASSTKGLVSDTQYF. CDR3 DNA: TGTGCCAGCAGCACGAAAGGACTAGTCTCAGATACGCAGTATTTT.

The genes are TRBV27 and TRBJ1-2, with TRBD1 matching 7 bases. The CDR3 is made up of 15 amino acids. Unmatched junction bases numbered 13, after V lost 8 bases and J lost 4 bases. Germline-derived CDR1 and CDR2 are MNHEY and SMNVEV (reference sequence). The chain's CDR3 is CASAYRGGYGYGYTF. The CDR3 nucleotides read TGTGCCAGCGCCTACAGGGGTGGTTATGGCTATGGCTACACCTTC.

This clone has more than one count but fewer than ten. The chain joins TRBV20-1 to TRBJ2-7, with D unclear. This CDR3 comprises 11 residues. Between the trimmed V and J ends, which lost 7 bases and 0 bases, there was a span of 7 bases. Looked up from germline, CDR1 is DFQATT and CDR2 is SNEGSKA (reference sequence). CDR3 sequence reads: CSVLFSYEQYF. In nucleotides, the CDR3 is TGCAGTGTACTGTTCTCCTACGAGCAGTACTTC.

This chain connects TRBV28 to TRBJ2-1, with TRBD2 matching over 9 bases. The junction had 17 bases not matched to a gene; V was cut back by 5 bases and J by 12 bases. The germline CDR1 and CDR2 sequences are MDHEN and SYDVKM. The CDR3 spans 16 residues. The CDR3 DNA reads as TGTGCCAGCAGTGGTGAATCAGCGAGCGGGAGGAAGGTGCAGTTCTTC. Amino acid sequence: CASSGESASGRKVQFF.

This chain joins TRBV9 and TRBJ2-5; 15 nucleotides match TRBD2. The V gene end was trimmed by 3 bases and the J gene end by 4 bases; junction bases not matched to a gene: 10. Germline CDR1 and CDR2: SGDLS and YYNGEE. The CDR3 totals 18 residues. The CDR3 loop is CASSDGLAGGPRLETQYF. The CDR3 DNA reads as TGTGCCAGCAGCGATGGACTAGCGGGGGGGCCGCGTTTAGAGACCCAGTACTTC.

The V gene is TRBV7-2, the J gene TRBJ2-5, with unresolved D. The CDR3 totals 14 residues. V was shortened by 1 base and J by 0 bases, with 6 bases between the two germline ends. Germline V gene lookup returns CDR1 SGHTA and CDR2 FQGNSA. CDR3 coding DNA: TGTGCCAGCAGCTTAGGTTTCGACCAAGAGACCCAGTACTTC. It is translated as CASSLGFDQETQYF.

The chain uses TRBV6-5 and TRBJ2-3, with a tentative D call TRBD2 (5 bases). Deletions cut 8 bases from V and 2 bases from J, with 11 bases between. Germline lookup yields CDR1 MNHEY and CDR2 SVGAGI. The CDR3 has 13 amino acids. In DNA, the CDR3 is TGTGCCAGCGGCGACCGGGACACAGATACGCAGTATTTT. Its translation is CASGDRDTDTQYF.

There are many counts of this clone. The V call is TRBV24-1, the J call TRBJ1-5, with D tentatively TRBD1 (6 bases). The germline CDR1 and CDR2 sequences are KGHDR and SFDVKD. Trimming stripped 3 bases from V and 5 bases from J, with 13 bases between. This CDR3 has 15 residues. CDR3 in DNA: TGTGCCACCAGTGATACTACTTCAGGGGATCAGCCCCAGCATTTT. It encodes CATSDTTSGDQPQHF.

The V and J genes are TRBV5-1 and TRBJ2-3; 7 positions match TRBD1. The CDR3 is 15 amino acids. V shed 4 bases, J shed 5 bases, and the junction held 10 bases outside the gene matches. CDR1 is SGHRS, CDR2 YFSETQ, per germline. CDR3 DNA sequence: TGCGCCAGCAGCACGAGACAGGGAACAGAAGATACGCAGTATTTT. This gives the protein CASSTRQGTEDTQYF.

The genes are TRBV6-5 and TRBJ2-7, with 12 bases aligning to TRBD1. CDR3 length: 14 amino acids. After removal of 6 bases from V and 5 bases from J, the junction contained 5 bases not matched to a gene. Germline loops: CDR1 MNHEY, CDR2 SVGAGI. CDR3 protein: CASRRDRGLDEQYF. Written as DNA, the CDR3 is TGTGCCAGCAGGAGGGACAGGGGGCTCGACGAGCAGTACTTC.